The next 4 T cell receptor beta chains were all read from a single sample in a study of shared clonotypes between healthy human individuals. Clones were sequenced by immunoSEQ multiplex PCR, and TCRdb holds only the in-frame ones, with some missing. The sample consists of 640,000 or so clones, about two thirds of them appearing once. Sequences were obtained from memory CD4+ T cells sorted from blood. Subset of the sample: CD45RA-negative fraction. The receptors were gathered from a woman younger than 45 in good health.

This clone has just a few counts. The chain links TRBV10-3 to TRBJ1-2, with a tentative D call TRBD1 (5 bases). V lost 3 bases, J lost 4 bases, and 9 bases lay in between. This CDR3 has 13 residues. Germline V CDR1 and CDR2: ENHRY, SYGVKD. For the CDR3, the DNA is TGTGCCATCAGTGATGCAGGGAGCTATGGCTACACCTTC. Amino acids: CAISDAGSYGYTF.

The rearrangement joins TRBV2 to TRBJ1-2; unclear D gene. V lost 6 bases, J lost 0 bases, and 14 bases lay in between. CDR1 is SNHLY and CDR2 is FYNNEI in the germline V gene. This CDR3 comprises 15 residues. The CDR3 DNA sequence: TGTGCCAGCAGGGTGGACCCCTCAGCTAACTATGGCTACACCTTC. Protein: CASRVDPSANYGYTF.

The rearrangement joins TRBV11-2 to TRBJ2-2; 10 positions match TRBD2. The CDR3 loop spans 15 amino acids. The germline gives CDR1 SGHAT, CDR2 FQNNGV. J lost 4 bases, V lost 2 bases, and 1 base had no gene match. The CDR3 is CASSLLAGATGELFF. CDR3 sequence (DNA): TGTGCCAGCAGCTTACTAGCGGGAGCCACCGGGGAGCTGTTTTTT.

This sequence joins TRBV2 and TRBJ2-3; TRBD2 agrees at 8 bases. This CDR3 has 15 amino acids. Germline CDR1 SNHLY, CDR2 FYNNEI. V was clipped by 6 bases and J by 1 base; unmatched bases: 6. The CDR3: CASRREVGGTDTQYF. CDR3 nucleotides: TGTGCCAGCAGGCGGGAGGTAGGGGGCACAGATACGCAGTATTTT.